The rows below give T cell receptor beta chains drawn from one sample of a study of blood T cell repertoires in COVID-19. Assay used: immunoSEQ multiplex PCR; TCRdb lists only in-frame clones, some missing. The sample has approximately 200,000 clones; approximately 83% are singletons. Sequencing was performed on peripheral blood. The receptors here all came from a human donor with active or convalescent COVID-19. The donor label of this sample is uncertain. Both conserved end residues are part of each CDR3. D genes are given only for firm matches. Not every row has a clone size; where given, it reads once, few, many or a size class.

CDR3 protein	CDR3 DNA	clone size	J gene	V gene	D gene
CASSIDRGPEAFF	TGTGCCAGTAGTATTGATCGGGGTCCCGAAGCTTTCTTT	NA	TRBJ1-1	TRBV19	NA
CASTDRDRGTDTQYF	TGTGCCAGCACCGACAGGGACAGGGGTACAGATACGCAGTATTTT	NA	TRBJ2-3	TRBV6-6	TRBD1
CASSPGGGGNQPQHF	TGTGCCAGCAGCCCAGGGGGAGGAGGCAATCAGCCCCAGCATTTT	NA	TRBJ1-5	TRBV7-9	TRBD1
CASSVVGGGPTDTQYF	TGTGCCAGCAGCGTAGTCGGGGGGGGCCCCACAGATACGCAGTATTTT	NA	TRBJ2-3	TRBV9	TRBD2
CASSQESASSYEQYF	TGTGCCAGCAGCCAAGAGTCGGCTAGCTCCTACGAGCAGTACTTC	once	TRBJ2-7	TRBV14	NA
CASRHGTSAEAFF	TGTGCCAGCAGACATGGGACAAGTGCTGAAGCTTTCTTT	NA	TRBJ1-1	TRBV11-2	NA
CSANHGSIQFF	TGCAGTGCTAACCACGGGAGTATACAGTTCTTC	NA	TRBJ2-1	TRBV20-1	NA
CASRGGDNQPQHF	TGTGCCAGTAGGGGGGGGGACAATCAGCCCCAGCATTTT	NA	TRBJ1-5	TRBV19	NA
CASSLFLGRTGELFF	TGCGCCAGCAGCTTATTTCTGGGGAGGACCGGGGAGCTGTTTTTT	NA	TRBJ2-2	TRBV5-1	NA
CASSLGTGGFYGYTF	TGCGCCAGCAGCTTAGGGACAGGGGGCTTCTATGGCTACACCTTC	NA	TRBJ1-2	TRBV5-1	TRBD1
CASSPPGQGSGELFF	TGTGCCAGCAGCCCTCCGGGACAGGGATCCGGGGAGCTGTTTTTT	NA	TRBJ2-2	TRBV16	TRBD1
CATLGGASVGINEQYF	TGTGCCACCCTCGGGGGGGCCTCGGTCGGTATCAACGAGCAGTACTTC	NA	TRBJ2-7	TRBV19	TRBD2
CASSGGRGQTEAFF	TGTGCCAGCAGTGGTGGACGGGGACAGACTGAAGCTTTCTTT	few	TRBJ1-1	TRBV2	TRBD1
CASSQDFILADSPLHF	TGCGCCAGCAGCCAAGACTTCATCTTGGCCGATTCACCCCTCCACTTT	NA	TRBJ1-6	TRBV4-3	NA
CASSHPLGQIPGELFF	TGTGCCAGCAGCCATCCCTTGGGACAGATTCCCGGGGAGCTGTTTTTT	few	TRBJ2-2	TRBV4-2	TRBD1
CAESGAPFANTGELFF	TGTGCCGAGAGTGGAGCGCCGTTTGCGAACACCGGGGAGCTGTTTTTT	NA	TRBJ2-2	TRBV2	NA